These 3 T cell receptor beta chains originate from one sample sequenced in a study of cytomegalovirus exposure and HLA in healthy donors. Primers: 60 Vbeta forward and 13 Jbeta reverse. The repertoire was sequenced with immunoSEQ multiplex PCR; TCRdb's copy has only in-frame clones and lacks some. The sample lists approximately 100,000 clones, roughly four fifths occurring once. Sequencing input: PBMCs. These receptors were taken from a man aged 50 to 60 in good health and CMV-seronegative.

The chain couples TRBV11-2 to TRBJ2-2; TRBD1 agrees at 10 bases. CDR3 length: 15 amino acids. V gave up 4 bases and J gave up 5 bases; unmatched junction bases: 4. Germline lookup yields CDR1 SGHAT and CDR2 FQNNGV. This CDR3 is CASSSGTGDTGELFF. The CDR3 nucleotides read TGTGCCAGCAGCTCCGGGACAGGGGATACCGGGGAGCTGTTTTTT.

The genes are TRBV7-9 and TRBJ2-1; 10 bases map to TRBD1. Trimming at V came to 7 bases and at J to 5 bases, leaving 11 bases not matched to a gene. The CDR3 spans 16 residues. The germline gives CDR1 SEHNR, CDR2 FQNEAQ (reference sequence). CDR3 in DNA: TGTGCCAGCATTCCGGATCCGGGACAGGGGAACAATGAGCAGTTCTTC. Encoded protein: CASIPDPGQGNNEQFF.

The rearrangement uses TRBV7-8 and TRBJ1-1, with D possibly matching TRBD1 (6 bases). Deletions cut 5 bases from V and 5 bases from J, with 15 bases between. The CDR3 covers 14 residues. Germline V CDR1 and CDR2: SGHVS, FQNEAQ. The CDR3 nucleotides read TGTGCCAGCAGCCCGCTCAGGGGTACGACTGAAGCTTTCTTT. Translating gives CASSPLRGTTEAFF.